This TCR beta chain appears in the sequencing data of a study of T cell responses to AZD1222 COVID-19 vaccine (dated by TCRdb to the early 2020s). The study in broad terms: AZD1222 recipients whose second dose came at about 4 weeks and those whose second dose came at about 12 weeks were combined into one group, since spike-specific TCR depth and breadth did not differ between the two schedules. A total of under 250 trial participants underwent TCR sequencing, of whom 200 to 220 had received two doses of AZD1222 and about 26 had received two doses of the MenACWY control vaccine. Trial participants were enrolled into age subgroups of 18-55, 56-69 and 70-plus years, which contained around 150, 29 and 61 TCR-sequenced participants, respectively. Overall study outcomes, separate from this receptor: Reportedly, almost half of the unique spike-specific TCRs recognized epitopes lying outside the regions that are mutated in the B.1.351 and B.1.1.7 variants. Participants were mostly white British, with more females than males. The authors suggested clonal diversity may have been underestimated. After two AZD1222 doses, both the breadth and the depth of spike-specific TCRs were significantly higher than at day 0 and than in MenACWY recipients. No day 14 peak-response samples were available, so repertoires were characterized only after the peak T cell response. Vaccine-associated CD4 TCRs spanned the whole spike protein, with dominant responses in regions 160-218 and 743-854. In the small 56-69-year group, the increase in depth fell short of significance, most likely because of low power. Conclusions about previously exposed vaccinees are limited because only a handful of AZD1222 recipients were SARS-CoV-2 seropositive at baseline.

CDR1 and CDR2, per the germline V gene, are KGHSH and LQKENI. At the junction V is shortened by 0 bases and J by 8 bases, with 11 bases in between. From the cysteine through the phenylalanine, the CDR3 covers 15 amino acids. The only DNA kept is the CDR3, 45 bases in frame from the first base. About this clone itself: This receptor's antigen is unknown. The input lacks base qualities; no much larger clone sits a single base away.

The label giving this sample's time point can be read as: baseline before first vaccination. The vaccinee samples were drawn from two UK trials, COV001 and COV002, one of which was a single-blind randomized controlled phase 2/3 trial testing AZD1222 (ChAdOx1 nCoV-19) in healthy adults. For TCRbeta chain sequencing, PBMC samples were collected from trial participants at day 0 and at day 28 after the second dose. The CDR3 regions of human TCRbeta chains were analyzed by immunosequencing. As for the original processing: TCRs in the repertoires were matched against a reference library of SARS-CoV-2-specific TCRs that had been generated with the MIRA antigen-specificity platform. Breadth meant the fraction of unique TCRs that were SARS-CoV-2-associated, whereas depth meant the fraction of total T cells that were SARS-CoV-2-associated. Using the MIRA data, each spike-specific TCR was assigned both to the spike region to which the TCR was reactive and to a CD4 or CD8 class. Log10-transformed breadth and depth values were compared by one-way ANOVA with Sidak's multiple comparisons tests. TCRdb stores this immuneACCESS table with in-frame sequences only. Part of the clones is absent; in the studies checked, under half of the shortfall reflects unresolved V genes, and no reason is known for the rest. V, J and clone size are those of that table, while D and trimming were read from the DNA. The sample table shows more than 110,000 clones, and around 88% are seen once. The top ten constitute roughly 3% of the sample.

The material was peripheral blood, obtained on day 0 of AZD1222 vaccination. The source is an adult in good health. The chain is encoded by TRBV18 joined to TRBJ1-6; the D gene is perhaps TRBD1, on 5 matching bases. This receptor has the CDR3 CASSPPQGSHSPLHF. DNA sequence: TGTGCCAGCTCACCACCCCAGGGTTCGCATTCACCCCTCCACTTT.